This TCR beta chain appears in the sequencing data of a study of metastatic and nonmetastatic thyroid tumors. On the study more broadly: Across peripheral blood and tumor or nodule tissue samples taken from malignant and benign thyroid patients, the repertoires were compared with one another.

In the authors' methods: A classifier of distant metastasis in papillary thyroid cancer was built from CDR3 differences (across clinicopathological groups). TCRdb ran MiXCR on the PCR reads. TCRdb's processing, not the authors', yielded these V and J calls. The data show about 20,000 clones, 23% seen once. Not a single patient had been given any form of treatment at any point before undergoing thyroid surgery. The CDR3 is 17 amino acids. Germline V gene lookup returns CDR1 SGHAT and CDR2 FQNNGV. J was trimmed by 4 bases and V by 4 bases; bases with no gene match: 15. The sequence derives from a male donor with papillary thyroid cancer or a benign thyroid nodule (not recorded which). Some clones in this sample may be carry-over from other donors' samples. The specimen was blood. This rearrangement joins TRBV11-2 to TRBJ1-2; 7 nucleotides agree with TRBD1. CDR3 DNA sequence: TGTGCCAGCAGCTCCCAACTATATCAACAGGGGACCTATGGCTACACCTTC. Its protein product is CASSSQLYQQGTYGYTF.